This TCR beta chain was recorded in a study of T cells after posttransplantation cyclophosphamide. On the day of bone marrow donation, the related graft donor provided peripheral blood. V was clipped by 2 bases and J by 2 bases, with 12 bases between them. CDR1 is MNHEY, CDR2 SVGEGT, per germline. The CDR3 runs to 15 residues. Clones were sequenced by immunoSEQ multiplex PCR, and TCRdb holds only the in-frame ones, with some missing. Listed for the sample are 30,000 to 35,000 clones, none seen a single time. This clone was counted ten times or more. Source material: PBMCs. The chain uses TRBV6-2 or TRBV6-3 and TRBJ1-2, with D possibly matching TRBD1 (6 bases). This sequence was found in a woman in her forties or fifties in good health and a related stem cell transplant donor. CDR3 sequence reads: CASSYGAGVNYGYTF. In nucleotides, the CDR3 is TGTGCCAGCAGTTACGGGGCAGGGGTGAACTATGGCTACACCTTC.